This T cell receptor beta chain was found in a study of PD-L1 blockade in urothelial cancer. Germline V gene lookup returns CDR1 SGHNT and CDR2 YYREEE (reference sequence). The CDR3 is 15 residues long. Trimming removed 4 bases from V and 7 bases from J; junction bases left unmatched: 9. Time point: peripheral blood 6 weeks after treatment start. Patients' urothelial carcinoma was locally advanced or metastatic. Repertoires were generated with immunoSEQ multiplex PCR, while TCRdb's copy carries only in-frame clones and drops some. The data hold roughly 30,000 clones, with roughly nine tenths observed a single time.

This TCR was sampled from an elderly man with urothelial cancer. The gene calls are TRBV5-4 and TRBJ2-7, with 12 bases lining up with TRBD2. Specimen: PBMCs, collected around atezolizumab (anti-PD-L1) treatment. The CDR3, as DNA: TGTGCCAGCAGCGTCCGACTAGCGGGAGTGGGGGAGCAGTACTTC. Protein product: CASSVRLAGVGEQYF.